The rows below give T cell receptor beta chains drawn from one sample of a study of cytomegalovirus exposure and HLA in healthy donors. This table comes from immunoSEQ multiplex PCR, and its TCRdb copy is limited to in-frame clones, with some not included. This sample carries 95,000 to 150,000 clones, around 94% of them seen once, and the ten largest clones take 1% to 1.5%. The sample consisted of PBMCs. The receptors shown here come from a woman younger than 35 in good health and CMV-seronegative. Both conserved end residues are part of each CDR3. The order of the fields is CDR3 length, clone size, D gene, V gene, J gene, CDR3 DNA, CDR3 protein. D genes are given only for firm matches. Not all rows give a size; the values are once, few, many and, for expanded clones, a class.

length: 14
size: .
D: TRBD1
V: TRBV29-1
J: TRBJ1-2
DNA: TGCAGCGCCCCCGGGACAGGGGGTAGGTATGGCTACACCTTC
CDR3: CSAPGTGGRYGYTF

length: 14
size: .
D: TRBD1
V: TRBV13
J: TRBJ1-3
DNA: TGTGCCAGCAGCTGGGACAGCTCTGGAAACACCATATATTTT
CDR3: CASSWDSSGNTIYF

length: 17
size: .
D: TRBD2
V: TRBV27
J: TRBJ2-7
DNA: TGTGCCAGCAGCAAGACCGGGACTAGCGGGAGGAGGGGTGAGCAGTACTTC
CDR3: CASSKTGTSGRRGEQYF

length: 11
size: few
D: .
V: TRBV20-1
J: TRBJ1-5
DNA: TGCAGTGCTAGTCACAATCAGCCCCAGCATTTT
CDR3: CSASHNQPQHF

length: 16
size: .
D: .
V: TRBV5-6
J: TRBJ1-1
DNA: TGTGCCAGCGGCACTTGGGGGGGACAACATATCGAGAAAGCTTTCTTT
CDR3: CASGTWGGQHIEKAFF

length: 11
size: .
D: .
V: TRBV30
J: TRBJ1-2
DNA: TGTGCCTGGAGTGAATTTAGCGGCTACACCTTC
CDR3: CAWSEFSGYTF

length: 14
size: .
D: TRBD1
V: TRBV11-2
J: TRBJ1-4
DNA: TGTGCCAGCAGCATTGGACAGGGGGATGAAAAACTGTTTTTT
CDR3: CASSIGQGDEKLFF

length: 18
size: .
D: .
V: TRBV7-9
J: TRBJ2-3
DNA: TGTGCCAGCAGCCAGTGGCCGCGGGGCAGGGAATACACAGATACGCAGTATTTT
CDR3: CASSQWPRGREYTDTQYF

length: 16
size: .
D: TRBD1
V: TRBV5-1
J: TRBJ2-7
DNA: TGCGCCAGCAGCTATCAGGGGGCAAGGAATTTCTACGAGCAGTACTTC
CDR3: CASSYQGARNFYEQYF

length: 16
size: .
D: TRBD2
V: TRBV18
J: TRBJ2-1
DNA: TGTGCCAGCTCACCCGGGACTAGCGGGCTACACAATGAGCAGTTCTTC
CDR3: CASSPGTSGLHNEQFF